A selection of T cell receptor beta chains follows, all from one sample in a study of T cells in Graves' hyperthyroidism and ophthalmopathy. TCRdb called the multiplex PCR reads again in MiXCR, with one record for every CDR3 protein. Here the sample spans about 270,000 distinct CDR3 sequences, about 20% being singletons. Sequenced: blood. The receptors here all came from a man aged 30-40 years with Graves' ophthalmopathy. Each CDR3 is given with its conserved first and last residue. The D gene is left open where the match is weak. Only part of the rows carry a size: once, few, many, or a class if the clone is expanded.

size	D	V	J	DNA	CDR3
.	.	TRBV12-3/TRBV12-4	TRBJ2-7	TGTGCCAGCACTACTCTGACGGTCTCCTACGAGCAGTACTTC	CASTTLTVSYEQYF
few	.	TRBV18	TRBJ2-1	TGTGCCAGCTCCGGTGGGGTAACATACAATGAGCAGTTCTTC	CASSGGVTYNEQFF
.	.	TRBV7-9	TRBJ1-2	TGTGCCAGCAGCTCCCTCGCGGGGACCTATGGCTACACCTTC	CASSSLAGTYGYTF
many	TRBD2	TRBV24-1	TRBJ2-5	TGTGCCACCAGTGACTCCCTGGGAGGGGCGACCCAGTACTTC	CATSDSLGGATQYF
.	.	TRBV3-1	TRBJ2-5	TGTGCCAGCAGCCCCAAGCGACTAGAGACCCAGTACTTC	CASSPKRLETQYF
few	TRBD2	TRBV27	TRBJ2-1	TGTGCCAGTAAGCTAGCGGGAGAAAACAATGAGCAGTTCTTC	CASKLAGENNEQFF
.	TRBD2	TRBV9	TRBJ2-1	TGTGCCAGCAGCGTAGCGCCTAGCGGGAGGGGTGAGCAGTTCTTC	CASSVAPSGRGEQFF
once	.	TRBV30	TRBJ1-4	TGTGCCTGGAGTGGTATCTCGAAAAAACTGTTTTTT	CAWSGISKKLFF
many	.	TRBV18	TRBJ1-5	TGTGCCAGCTCATTAGGGGGGAAGCCCCAGCATTTT	CASSLGGKPQHF
.	.	TRBV20-1	TRBJ2-3	TGCAGTGCTATAGGGGATAGCACAGATACGCAGTATTTT	CSAIGDSTDTQYF
many	.	TRBV2	TRBJ2-5	TGTGCCAGCAGGCCAGGTGGGGTCTGGGAAGAGACCCAGTACTTC	CASRPGGVWEETQYF
.	.	TRBV9	TRBJ2-7	TGTGCCAGCAGCGTAGGTCAGGGACTTCTAGGAGAAGAGCAGTACTTC	CASSVGQGLLGEEQYF
.	.	TRBV19	TRBJ2-7	TGTGCCAGTATCCCCCACAGAAAATACGAGCAGTACTTC	CASIPHRKYEQYF
many	.	TRBV12-3/TRBV12-4	TRBJ2-7	TGTGCCAGCAGGTTTTCCGGACAGCGGGTCCTCCACGAGCAGTACTTC	CASRFSGQRVLHEQYF
many	TRBD1	TRBV28	TRBJ1-5	TGTGCCAGCAGTTTATTCCCGGACAGGCTAAATAGCAATCAGCCCCAGCATTTT	CASSLFPDRLNSNQPQHF
few	TRBD1	TRBV7-9	TRBJ1-2	TGTGCCAGCAGCGCCCCAGACAGGGGACGTGGCTACACCTTC	CASSAPDRGRGYTF
.	.	TRBV12-3/TRBV12-4	TRBJ1-5	TGTGCCAGCAAGGAAGGGGGTCAGCCCCAGCATTTT	CASKEGGQPQHF
.	.	TRBV30	TRBJ1-1	TGTGCCTGGAAGGTATGGAGTTTCCCCTCAGCGGACCCACCTGAAGCTTTCTTT	CAWKVWSFPSADPPEAFF
.	.	TRBV6-1	TRBJ1-5	TGTGCCAGTCGACAGAGTACCAATCAGCCCCAGCATTTT	CASRQSTNQPQHF
.	.	TRBV9	TRBJ2-3	TGCGCCAGCAGCAGGGAATTCACAGATACGCAGTATTTT	CASSREFTDTQYF
.	.	TRBV28	TRBJ1-4	TGTGCCAGCAGGGGCAGGAAAACAACTAATGAAAAACTGTTTTTT	CASRGRKTTNEKLFF
.	.	TRBV12-3/TRBV12-4	TRBJ1-6	TGTGCCAGCAGCTCTACAGGGCTCCGGTCACCCCTCCACTTT	CASSSTGLRSPLHF
few	TRBD2	TRBV19	TRBJ2-1	TGTGCCAGTAGTATCCAATTACGAAGGCTAGCGGGAGCTAACAATGAGCAGTTCTTC	CASSIQLRRLAGANNEQFF
.	TRBD1	TRBV3-1	TRBJ1-6	TGTGCCAGCAGCCATCGTGGACAGGGGATCCACTTT	CASSHRGQGIHF
.	TRBD2	TRBV19	TRBJ2-1	TGTGCCAGTAGTATAGGCGGGAGGGTTTACAATGAGCAGTTCTTC	CASSIGGRVYNEQFF
.	TRBD1	TRBV10-2	TRBJ2-5	TGCGCCAGCTCGTCGGGCCAGGGGGCCCAGTACTTC	CASSSGQGAQYF
.	TRBD2	TRBV7-2	TRBJ2-7	TGTGCCAGCAGCCACACGACTAGCGGTGGGTACGAGCAGTACTTC	CASSHTTSGGYEQYF
.	TRBD1	TRBV29-1	TRBJ1-2	TGCAGCGCCGAGGACAGGGTTGGCTACACCTTC	CSAEDRVGYTF
few	.	TRBV11-2	TRBJ2-7	TGTGCCAGCAGCTTTTCCGAGGCGGGGATCGAGCAGTACTTC	CASSFSEAGIEQYF
.	.	TRBV19	TRBJ2-2	TGTGCCAGTAGTCCCGCAAGAGGGGCCGGGGAGCTGTTTTTT	CASSPARGAGELFF
many	.	TRBV28	TRBJ2-7	TGTGCCAGCCGGAGGACCGGAGGCTACGAGCAGTACTTC	CASRRTGGYEQYF
few	TRBD1	TRBV28	TRBJ1-2	TGTGCCAGCAGGACTACAGGGGGCGGGATTAATGGCTACACCTTC	CASRTTGGGINGYTF
many	.	TRBV29-1	TRBJ2-7	TGCAGCGCCGGGAACGGCAGAAACTACGAGCAGTACTTC	CSAGNGRNYEQYF
.	.	TRBV27	TRBJ1-1	TGTGCCAGCAGTCCCCCGGGAAGGGAGGGCACTGAAGCTTTCTTT	CASSPPGREGTEAFF
.	.	TRBV2	TRBJ1-6	TGTGCCAGCAGTGTTGGCGAGGGGCGAAATAATTCACCCCTCCACTTT	CASSVGEGRNNSPLHF
.	TRBD1	TRBV5-5	TRBJ1-1	TGTGCCAGCAGCCGGGGACAGGGGGTGAACACTGAAGCTTTCTTT	CASSRGQGVNTEAFF
.	.	TRBV27	TRBJ2-7	TGTGCCAGCAGTTTAAGGATTTCCTACGAGCAGTACTTC	CASSLRISYEQYF
few	TRBD1	TRBV10-2	TRBJ2-1	TGCGCCAGCAGTGAATGGGGACAGGGGGCCAATGAGCAGTTCTTC	CASSEWGQGANEQFF
many	TRBD2	TRBV5-1	TRBJ2-2	TGCGCCAGCAGGTTCGGACTAGCGGGAGTTTGGAACACCGGGGAGCTGTTTTTT	CASRFGLAGVWNTGELFF
.	TRBD1	TRBV3-1	TRBJ1-1	TGTGCCAGCAGCGCCCGGGACAGGGGGATATATGCTGAAGCTTTCTTT	CASSARDRGIYAEAFF
.	.	TRBV19	TRBJ2-3	TGTGCCAGTAGCGGGGGACAGTCTTTCCCAGATACGCAGTATTTT	CASSGGQSFPDTQYF
few	.	TRBV20-1	TRBJ2-7	TGCAGTGCTAGTTTTGGGAGCCGGAACGAGCAGTACTTC	CSASFGSRNEQYF
.	TRBD1	TRBV29-1	TRBJ1-1	TGCAGTGTTGACGACAGGGCCATGAACACTGAAGCTTTCTTT	CSVDDRAMNTEAFF
.	.	TRBV5-5	TRBJ1-1	TGTGCCAGCAGCTTGCTCGTTGTCACTGAAGCTTTCTTT	CASSLLVVTEAFF
.	TRBD1	TRBV27	TRBJ2-1	TGTGCCAGCAGGCCGGGACAGGGTCTCAATGAGCAGTTCTTC	CASRPGQGLNEQFF
many	TRBD1	TRBV29-1	TRBJ2-2	TGCAGCGTACAGGGGGCAAACACCGGGGAGCTGTTTTTT	CSVQGANTGELFF
few	.	TRBV5-6	TRBJ2-6	TGTGCCAGCAGCTTTCGCAGGGGCTATGGGGCCAACGTCCTGACTTTC	CASSFRRGYGANVLTF